The 10 T cell receptor beta chains in this list originate from one sample, sequenced in a study of PD-1 blockade in classical Hodgkin lymphoma. Profiled with immunoSEQ multiplex PCR; TCRdb holds only in-frame clones, not every one. The sample includes 96,000 or so clones, about 92% seen only once; the top ten take less than 2%. Noted time point: cycle 4 day 1 (C4D1), after less than 7 weeks of nivolumab. Every patient relapsed after autologous stem cell transplantation, and brentuximab vedotin exposure varied. The sequencing here drew on peripheral blood mononuclear cells (PBMCs), taken before the fourth cycle of nivolumab. Receptors were obtained from a human donor with classical Hodgkin lymphoma.

The V call is TRBV30, the J call TRBJ2-1, with 7 nucleotides matching TRBD1. The CDR3 is 15 amino acids. Germline CDR1 reads GTSNPN; CDR2 reads SVGIG (reference sequence). V lost 7 bases, J lost 1 base, and 10 bases stayed unmatched. The CDR3 loop is CAYLDRLTSYNEQFF. CDR3 nucleotide sequence: TGTGCCTACTTGGACAGGCTCACTTCCTACAATGAGCAGTTCTTC.

This clone was counted a single time. V is TRBV30 and J is TRBJ2-3; D not resolved. Trimming shortened V by 0 bases and J by 4 bases, and 8 bases separated the two germline ends. Per germline, CDR1 GTSNPN and CDR2 SVGIG (reference sequence). The length of the CDR3 is 13 residues. This CDR3 reads CAWSVQAPDTQYF. The CDR3 region has the DNA TGTGCCTGGAGTGTACAAGCCCCAGATACGCAGTATTTT.

The table lists this clone with a count of one. This chain connects TRBV10-1 to TRBJ2-7; D is possibly TRBD1 or TRBD2 (5 bases each). The CDR3 consists of 14 residues. Germline CDR1 WNHNN, CDR2 SYGVQD (reference sequence). The V end lost 3 bases, the J end lost 7 bases, and 16 bases lay between the germline ends. The CDR3 DNA sequence: TGCGCCAGCAGTGAACTGCAGGGAGAGGGGGAGCAGTACTTC. Translation: CASSELQGEGEQYF.

The rearrangement joins TRBV5-1 to TRBJ2-1; TRBD2 matches at 11 bases. V shed 2 bases and J 10 bases; nucleotides not matched to a gene: 5. In germline, CDR1 is SGHRS, CDR2 YFSETQ. This CDR3 has 14 amino acids. The CDR3 DNA sequence: TGCGCCAGCAGCTTAACTAGCGGGAGAAACGAGCAGTTCTTC. Translation: CASSLTSGRNEQFF.

CDR3 residues: CASSTKFNVGPGTPMNTEAFF. The CDR3, as DNA: TGTGCCAGCAGCACTAAATTCAATGTTGGACCAGGGACACCAATGAACACTGAAGCTTTCTTT. The V call is TRBV9, the J call TRBJ1-1; possible D gene TRBD1, 6 bases. CDR1 and CDR2 from the germline V gene are SGDLS and YYNGEE. The germline V and J ends were trimmed by 4 bases and 0 bases, with 31 bases remaining between them. This CDR3 spans 21 amino acids.

J is TRBJ1-1 and V is TRBV18, with TRBD1 as a possible D gene (6 bases). Trimming left V 0 bases short and J 11 bases short, with 13 bases between. Germline CDR1 KGHSH, CDR2 LQKENI. There are 13 residues in the CDR3. CDR3 in DNA: TGTGCCAGCTCACCACCGAGGGCAGGGGACGCTTTCTTT. This sequence encodes CASSPPRAGDAFF.

In its sample, this clone was seen once. The rearrangement joins TRBV30 to TRBJ2-3; 10 positions match TRBD1. The J segment lost 1 base and the V segment lost 4 bases, leaving 5 bases of the junction unmatched. Germline V gene lookup returns CDR1 GTSNPN and CDR2 SVGIG (reference sequence). There are 15 residues in the CDR3. CDR3 loop: CAWTGTGVGTDTQYF. CDR3 DNA sequence: TGTGCCTGGACCGGGACAGGGGTTGGCACAGATACGCAGTATTTT.

This clone was observed a single time. The V gene is TRBV10-1, the J gene TRBJ2-1; D gene uncertain. The CDR3 spans 14 residues. Germline CDR1 WNHNN, CDR2 SYGVQD (reference sequence). Trimming left V 9 bases short and J 0 bases short, with 12 bases between. The CDR3 DNA is TGCGCCAGTGGTCTTCAGAGCTCCTACAATGAGCAGTTCTTC. Amino acid sequence: CASGLQSSYNEQFF.

V usage is TRBV7-6 and J usage is TRBJ2-1, with 13 bases fitting TRBD2. The ends lost 6 bases at V and 10 bases at J; junction bases unmatched: 9. Per the germline V gene, CDR1 is SGHVS and CDR2 is FNYEAQ. This CDR3 region has 15 residues. The CDR3 protein is CASRPTSGRDGEQFF. The DNA of the CDR3 is TGTGCCAGCAGACCTACTAGCGGGAGGGACGGGGAGCAGTTCTTC.

V is TRBV2 and J is TRBJ2-3, with TRBD1 matching 7 bases. Unmatched junction bases numbered 8, after V lost 7 bases and J lost 4 bases. Germline loops: CDR1 SNHLY, CDR2 FYNNEI. The CDR3 is made up of 14 amino acids. CDR3 nucleotides: TGTGCCAGCATTAAGGGGGCTTTGTCAGATACGCAGTATTTT. Encoded protein: CASIKGALSDTQYF.